The clone carrying this T cell receptor beta chain was counted at least ten times. Its cognate antigen is unknown. V was cut by 0 bases and J by 3 bases, with 12 bases left in between. The CDR3 length is 15 residues. Germline CDR1 is SGHRS and CDR2 is YFSETQ. The sample belongs to a study of T cells in Graves' hyperthyroidism and ophthalmopathy. Study observations and caveats: Most expanded thyroid clonotypes above 0.001 recurred in blood.

Uncontrolled infection, other autoimmune disease, pregnancy or lactation barred patients from enrollment. PBMCs were obtained from 10 ml fresh peripheral blood. TCR beta CDR3 sequences were amplified from RNA transcripts. The primer set for the first-round RT-PCR of the TCR CDR3 was HTBI. TCRdb recomputed calls from the multiplex PCR reads with MiXCR, one row per CDR3 protein. The top ten hold 25% to 30% of the sample, which has about 280,000 distinct CDR3 sequences, 20% to 25% seen once. Specimen: blood. This sequence was found in a man between 35 and 55 years old with Graves' hyperthyroidism that later progressed to Graves' ophthalmopathy. The rearrangement uses TRBV5-1 and TRBJ1-2; D unclear. Here the CDR3 DNA reads TGCGCCAGCAGCTTGGTAACAGCAAACCACTATGGCTACACCTTC. It translates to CASSLVTANHYGYTF.